This T cell receptor (beta chain) was profiled in a study of blood T cell repertoires in COVID-19. It was during active infection that Seattle patients were enrolled and then longitudinally followed. The CDR3 length is 13 residues. Germline CDR1 reads MNHEY; CDR2 reads SVGAGI. J gave up 4 bases and V 6 bases, and 6 bases lay outside the gene matches. The authors' processing: Amplified reference gene primers provided the basis for estimating nucleated cell counts. Only in-frame clones appear in the TCRdb table, and some are missing; sequencing was by immunoSEQ multiplex PCR. For V, J and clone size, that table is used; D and trimming come from the DNA. This table holds about 75,000 clones, roughly 90% found once.

The chain joins TRBV6-5 to TRBJ2-7; TRBD2 agrees at 7 bases. The specimen was peripheral blood. This TCR came from a man older than 75 with COVID-19, enrolled during active disease. CDR3 in DNA: TGTGCCAGCAGATCCGGGACTATTTACGAGCAGTACTTC. Protein product: CASRSGTIYEQYF.